The entry that follows covers one T cell receptor beta chain sequence. Its recognized antigen is unknown. No base-level quality is on record; no much larger clone is a single base apart. These data come from a study of tumor-infiltrating lymphocytes in localized non-small cell lung cancer (dated by TCRdb to the early 2020s). Background for the entire study: The cohort included patients whose samples were collected after neoadjuvant chemotherapy, as well as both smokers and never-smokers and several histologies. From each patient came resected tumor tissue plus uninvolved lung tissue from that same patient, and the uninvolved lung tissue was described as non-adjacent to the tumor. The same patients underwent several integrated assays, with TCR sequencing performed together with flow cytometry, multiplex immunofluorescence, RNA-seq, exome sequencing and proteomics. The overall ICON cohort was composed of under 190 surgical patients with localized non-small cell lung cancer whose tumors were resected. A total of some 55 patients were part of the paired comparison of immunoSEQ T-cell fraction between tumor and uninvolved lung. Broader findings and caveats from the paper: No difference in TCR-derived T-cell fraction was observed between the flow cytometry-defined immunotypes IM1 (good prognosis) and IM2 (poor prognosis). Because different pieces of the same tissue were used for different assays, technical variation could not be separated from intratumor heterogeneity. Because assay coverage varied across patients depending on available tissue quantity, TCR sequencing was performed for only a subset of the cohort. TCRbeta sequencing supported higher T cell infiltration in tumors than in uninvolved lung tissue, consistent with immunofluorescence CD3 counts.

The immunoSEQ assay used for TCR sequencing gave the T-cell fraction in both tumor and uninvolved lung tissue. The authors' pipeline ran thus. In the survival analysis, patients were divided into a high T-cell fraction group (upper tertile) and a low T-cell fraction group (lower two tertiles), and the two groups were compared using a log-rank test. A signed-rank test was used to test paired tumor versus uninvolved lung differences in T-cell fraction. The table comes from immuneACCESS by way of TCRdb, which keeps in-frame sequences with V and J called. Part of the clones is missing from these tables; in studies checked, under half for an unresolved V gene and the rest for unknown reasons. V and J calls and clone size come straight from that table; D and trimming were deduced from the DNA. This sample is represented by 10,000 or so clones; around 77% of them were singletons. About a sixth of the sample comes from the top ten.

The first patient joined ICON in early 2016, and enrollment wrapped up when the last patient was enrolled in the second half of 2018. From a subcohort of about 80 patients, fresh tumor and matched uninvolved tissue were collected for in-depth immune analyses, including TCR sequencing. DNA for TCR sequencing was isolated from bulk tissue, and no cell sorting was done. The junction carries 17 bases between V and J, which are trimmed by 7 bases and 5 bases respectively. Including the terminal cysteine and phenylalanine, the CDR3 comprises 13 residues. The only DNA kept is the CDR3, 39 bases in frame from the first base. CDR1 and CDR2, per the germline V gene, are SQVTM and ANQGSEA.

The sequence links TRBV29-1 to TRBJ2-5; matching of 5 bases hints at TRBD2 as the D gene. Material: uninvolved lung tissue not adjacent to the tumor. This clonotype was obtained from a human donor with non-small cell lung cancer. The nucleotides are TGCAGCGCCCCCAACATGGAGCGGGAGACCCAGTACTTC. This encodes CSAPNMERETQYF.